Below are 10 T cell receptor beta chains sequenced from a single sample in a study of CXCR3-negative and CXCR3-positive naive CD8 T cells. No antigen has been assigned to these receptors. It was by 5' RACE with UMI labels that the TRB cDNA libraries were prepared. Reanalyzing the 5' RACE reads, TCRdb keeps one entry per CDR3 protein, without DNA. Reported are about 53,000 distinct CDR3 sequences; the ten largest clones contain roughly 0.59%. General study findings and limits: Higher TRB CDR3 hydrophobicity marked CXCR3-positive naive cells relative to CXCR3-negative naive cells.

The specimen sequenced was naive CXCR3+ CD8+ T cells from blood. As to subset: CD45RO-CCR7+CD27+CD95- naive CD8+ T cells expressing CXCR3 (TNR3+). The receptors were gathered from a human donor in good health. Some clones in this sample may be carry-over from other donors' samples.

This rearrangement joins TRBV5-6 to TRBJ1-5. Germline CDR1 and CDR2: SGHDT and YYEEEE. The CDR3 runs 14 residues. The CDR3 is CASSFPLRNQPQHF. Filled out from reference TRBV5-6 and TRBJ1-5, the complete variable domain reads DAGVTQSPTHLIKTRGQQVTLRCSPKSGHDTVSWYQQALGQGPQFIFQYYEEEERQRGNFPDRFSGHQFPNYSSELNVNALLLGDSALYLCASSFPLRNQPQHFGDGTRLSIL.

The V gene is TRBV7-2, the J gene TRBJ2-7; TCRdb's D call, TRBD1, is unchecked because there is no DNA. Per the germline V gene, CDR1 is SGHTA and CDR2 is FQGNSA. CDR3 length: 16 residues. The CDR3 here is CASSLRSGGRSYEQYF. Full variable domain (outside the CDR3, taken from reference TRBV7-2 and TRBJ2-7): GAGVSQSPSNKVTEKGKDVELRCDPISGHTALYWYRQSLGQGLEFLIYFQGNSAPDKSGLPSDRFSAERTGGSVSTLTIQRTQQEDSAVYLCASSLRSGGRSYEQYFGPGTRLTVT.

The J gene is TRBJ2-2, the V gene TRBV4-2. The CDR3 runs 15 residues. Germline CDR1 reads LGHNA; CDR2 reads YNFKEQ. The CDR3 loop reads CASSQGYSLTGELFF.

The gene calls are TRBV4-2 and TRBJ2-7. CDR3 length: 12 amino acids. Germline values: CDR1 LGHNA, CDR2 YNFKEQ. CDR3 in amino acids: CASSQAWGKKNF.

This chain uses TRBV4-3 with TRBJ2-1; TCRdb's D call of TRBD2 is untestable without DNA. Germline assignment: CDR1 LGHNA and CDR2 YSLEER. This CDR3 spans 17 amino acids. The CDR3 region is CASSQVVGEMTYNEQFF.

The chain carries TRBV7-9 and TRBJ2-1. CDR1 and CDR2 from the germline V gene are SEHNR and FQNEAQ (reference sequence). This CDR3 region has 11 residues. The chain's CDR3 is CASSFSNEQFF.

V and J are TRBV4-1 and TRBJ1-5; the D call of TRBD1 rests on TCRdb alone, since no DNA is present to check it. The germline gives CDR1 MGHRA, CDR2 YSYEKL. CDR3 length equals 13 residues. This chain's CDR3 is CASSQQGNQPQHF.

The CDR3 region is CASSPSEALLGTDTQYF. The V call is TRBV28, the J call TRBJ2-3; absent DNA, TCRdb's TRBD1 call cannot be checked. The CDR3 length is 17 residues. Germline V CDR1 and CDR2: MDHEN, SYDVKM.

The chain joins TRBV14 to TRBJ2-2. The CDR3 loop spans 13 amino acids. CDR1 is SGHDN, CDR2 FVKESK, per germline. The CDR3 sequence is CASSLSPSGELFF.

The CDR3 is CSVGSWEAYEKYF. V usage is TRBV29-1 and J usage is TRBJ2-7; TCRdb returns TRBD1, unconfirmable since there is no DNA. Germline loops: CDR1 SQVTM, CDR2 ANQGSEA. The CDR3 sequence is 13 residues long.